The clone carrying this TCR beta chain was picked up a small number of times. Looked up from germline, CDR1 is MNHEY and CDR2 is SVGAGI. Deletions cut 1 base from V and 2 bases from J, with 14 bases between. The CDR3 covers 16 residues. Diagnoses rested on clinical symptoms, serum thyroxine and TRAb, thyroid ultrasound and orbital computed tomography. These data originate in a study of T cells in Graves' hyperthyroidism and ophthalmopathy. TCR beta CDR3 region amplification was performed from RNA transcripts. TCR CDR3 underwent first-round RT-PCR with the HTBI primer set. MiXCR was run by TCRdb on the multiplex PCR reads, yielding one entry per CDR3 protein. The data contain approximately 720,000 distinct CDR3 sequences, approximately 19% of them singletons.

The clonotype originates from a woman aged 45-60 years with Graves' hyperthyroidism that later progressed to Graves' ophthalmopathy. The rearrangement uses TRBV6-5 and TRBJ2-5; maybe TRBD2 (6 bases). The sequencing sample was made of blood. This CDR3 is CASSYWRADKQETQYF. The CDR3, as DNA: TGTGCCAGCAGTTACTGGAGGGCAGACAAACAAGAGACCCAGTACTTC.